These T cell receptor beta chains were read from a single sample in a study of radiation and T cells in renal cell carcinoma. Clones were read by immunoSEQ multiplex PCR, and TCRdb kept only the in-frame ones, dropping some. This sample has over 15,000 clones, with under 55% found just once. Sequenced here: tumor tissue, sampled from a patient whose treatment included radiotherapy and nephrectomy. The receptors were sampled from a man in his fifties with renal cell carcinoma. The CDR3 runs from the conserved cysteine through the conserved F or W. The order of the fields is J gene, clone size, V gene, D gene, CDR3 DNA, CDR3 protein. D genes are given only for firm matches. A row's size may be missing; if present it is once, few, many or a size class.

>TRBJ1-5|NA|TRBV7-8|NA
TGTGCCAGCAGCCTGCACCAGGGACCATCTCAGCCCCAGCATTTT
CASSLHQGPSQPQHF
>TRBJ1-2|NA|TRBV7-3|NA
TGTGCCAGCAGCGAGGTCACAGGGTTCGGCTACACCTTC
CASSEVTGFGYTF
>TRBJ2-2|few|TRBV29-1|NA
TGCAGCGTTGCGAGGGACGGAAACACCGGGGAGCTGTTTTTT
CSVARDGNTGELFF
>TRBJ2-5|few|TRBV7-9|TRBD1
TGTGCCAGCAGCTTAGGATCCGGGACAGGGAACTTC
CASSLGSGTGNF
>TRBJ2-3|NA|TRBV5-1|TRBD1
TGCGCCAGCAGCGGACAGGGCGGCACAGATACGCAGTATTTT
CASSGQGGTDTQYF
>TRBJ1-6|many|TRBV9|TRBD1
TGTGCCAGCAGTCAGGGGGTTCCCTCACCCCTCCACTTT
CASSQGVPSPLHF
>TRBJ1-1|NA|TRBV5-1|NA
TGCGCCAGCAGCCCCGACCCGGGGGCTGAAGCTTTCTTT
CASSPDPGAEAFF
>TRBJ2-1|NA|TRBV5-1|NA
TGCGCCAGCAGCTTGGCAGCCGAGGAAGTGCAGTTCTTC
CASSLAAEEVQFF
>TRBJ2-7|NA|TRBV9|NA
TGTGCCAGCAGCGTACTCGGGCGGGGGCCGTGGAACGAGCAGTACTTC
CASSVLGRGPWNEQYF
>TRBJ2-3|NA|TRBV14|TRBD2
TGTGCCAGCACCGAGCGGGATGTGATACGCACAGATACGCAGTATTTT
CASTERDVIRTDTQYF
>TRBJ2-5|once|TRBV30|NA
TGTGCCTGGGCCCCCCCCGGGGGGACCCAGTACTTC
CAWAPPGGTQYF
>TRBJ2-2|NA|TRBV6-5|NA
TGTGCCAGCCCCTCGCTGGCAGGGTTCGGGGAGCTGTTTTTT
CASPSLAGFGELFF
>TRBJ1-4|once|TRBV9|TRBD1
TGTGCCAGCAGCGCACAAGGGACAGGGTATGAAAAACTGTTTTTT
CASSAQGTGYEKLFF
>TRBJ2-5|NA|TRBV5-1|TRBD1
TGCGCCAGCAGCTTTACAGGGGGCGCTAAAGAGACCCAGTACTTC
CASSFTGGAKETQYF
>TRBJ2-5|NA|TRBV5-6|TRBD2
TGTGCCAGCAGCAGACGACTAGCGGGAACAGAGACCCAGTACTTC
CASSRRLAGTETQYF
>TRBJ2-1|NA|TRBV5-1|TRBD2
TGCGCCAGCAGCGGGGGGGACCTCGGGCCCCTCGGTGAGCAGTTCTTC
CASSGGDLGPLGEQFF
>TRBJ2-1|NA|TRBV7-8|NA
TGTGCCAGCAGCCCCGCGACACTTAAGAGCTCCTACAATGAGCAGTTCTTC
CASSPATLKSSYNEQFF
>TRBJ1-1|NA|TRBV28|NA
TGTGCCAGCTCGCACCCTGCATGGAACACTGAAGCTTTCTTT
CASSHPAWNTEAFF
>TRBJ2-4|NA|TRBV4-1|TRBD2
TGCGCCAGCAGCGCCCAATGGTCCGGGGAGGGAAACATTCAGTACTTC
CASSAQWSGEGNIQYF
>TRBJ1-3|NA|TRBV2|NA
TGTGCCAGCAGTGTTGAGGGCAGCTCTGGAAACACCATATATTTT
CASSVEGSSGNTIYF
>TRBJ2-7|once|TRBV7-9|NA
TGTGCCAGCAGCTCCTATGGGGGGGACACCTACGAGCAGTACTTC
CASSSYGGDTYEQYF
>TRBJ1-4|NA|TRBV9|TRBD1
TGTGCCAGCAGCCCCAGTCCCGGGACAGGGATGGTTACTAATGAAAAACTGTTTTTT
CASSPSPGTGMVTNEKLFF
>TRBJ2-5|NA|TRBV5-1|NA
TGCGCCAGCAGCTTGGGCAGCACCCAAGAGACCCAGTACTTC
CASSLGSTQETQYF
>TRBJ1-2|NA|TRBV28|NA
TGTGCCAGCAGTTTACTTGGGGGACACAAGGCTGGCTACACCTTC
CASSLLGGHKAGYTF
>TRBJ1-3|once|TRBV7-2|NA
TGTGCCAGCAGCCGTTACGGAGCATCTGGAAACACCATATATTTT
CASSRYGASGNTIYF
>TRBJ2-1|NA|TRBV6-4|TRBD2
TGTGCCAGCAGTGACTTGGGACTAGCGGTAACCCTCTCCTACAATGAGCAGTTCTTC
CASSDLGLAVTLSYNEQFF
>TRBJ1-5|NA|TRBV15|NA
TGTGCCACCAGCAGAGAATCCGCAGGTTCGGGTTATCAGCCCCAGCATTTT
CATSRESAGSGYQPQHF
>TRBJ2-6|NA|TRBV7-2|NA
TGTGCCAGCAGCGCCCACTCTGGGGCCAACGTCCTGACTTTC
CASSAHSGANVLTF
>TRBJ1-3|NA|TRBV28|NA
TGTGCCAGCACCTTGGGGCGTTACTCTGGAAACACCATATATTTT
CASTLGRYSGNTIYF
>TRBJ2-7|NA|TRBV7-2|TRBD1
TGTGCCAGCAGCAAAGCCTCGACAGGGAACTCCTACGAGCAGTACTTC
CASSKASTGNSYEQYF
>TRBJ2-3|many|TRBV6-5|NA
TGTGCCAGCAGTCTATTGAGGGCAGATACGCAGTATTTT
CASSLLRADTQYF
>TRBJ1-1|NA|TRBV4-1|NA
TGCGCCAGCAGCGGGGTTGGGCCCACTGAAGCTTTCTTT
CASSGVGPTEAFF
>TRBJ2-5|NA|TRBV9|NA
TGTGCCAGCAGCGTTACAGGCCAAGAGACCCAGTACTTC
CASSVTGQETQYF
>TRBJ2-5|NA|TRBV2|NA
TGTGCCAGCAGTGATATTGGGATGAGTGATTTGACCCAGTACTTC
CASSDIGMSDLTQYF
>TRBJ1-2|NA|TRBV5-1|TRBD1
TGCGCCAGCAGTCCAAACGCGGGACAGGGGGCGATTGGCTACACCTTC
CASSPNAGQGAIGYTF
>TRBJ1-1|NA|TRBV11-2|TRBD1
TGTGCCAGCAGCTTAGAGGTTAGGGGGCTCTTCACTGAAGCTTTCTTT
CASSLEVRGLFTEAFF
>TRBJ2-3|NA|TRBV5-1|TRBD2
TGCGCCAGCCGCCTAGCGGGGGTTACAGATACGCAGTATTTT
CASRLAGVTDTQYF
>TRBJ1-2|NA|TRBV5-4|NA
TGTGCCAGCAGCCCCGACAGTAACTATGGCTACACCTTC
CASSPDSNYGYTF
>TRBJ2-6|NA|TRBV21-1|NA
TGTGCCAGCAGCAAAGGCCCCCCCTACTCTGGGGCCAACGTCCTGACTTTC
CASSKGPPYSGANVLTF
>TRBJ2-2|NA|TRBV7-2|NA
TGTGCCAGCAGCTTATTGGGATCGAACACCGGGGAGCTGTTTTTT
CASSLLGSNTGELFF